Sequencing of this TCR beta chain was carried out in a study of beta chain features in type 1 diabetes. Study context: Over all samples combined, over 85,000,000 sorted cells were examined.

Study results and caveats: All four CD4+ subsets from Type 1 diabetes patients carried moderately but significantly shorter TCRB CDR3s.

What was sequenced were expressed TCRB transcripts, since all of the isolated RNA had been reverse transcribed. TCRdb's copy holds only in-frame clones and misses some; the assay was immunoSEQ multiplex PCR. The table includes hundreds of thousands of clones, around an eighth detected once. With 5 bases clipped from V and 1 base from J, the junction kept 7 bases outside the gene matches. Looked up from germline, CDR1 is PRHDT and CDR2 is FYEKMQ (reference sequence). This CDR3 has 16 residues. This clone was seen a handful of times. The antigen is not known. Sequencing input: naive CD4+ T cells from blood. The TCR comes from a man younger than 35 with type 1 diabetes. The chain joins TRBV13 to TRBJ2-5, with 10 bases matching TRBD2. The CDR3 bases are TGTGCCAGCAGCCTTTTAGCGGGGGGCACCCAAGAGACCCAGTACTTC. Translated: CASSLLAGGTQETQYF.